Following are 20 T cell receptor beta chains from one sample sequenced in a study of blood T cell repertoires in COVID-19. Here immunoSEQ multiplex PCR was the method, and the copy in TCRdb shows in-frame clones only, minus some. Found here are about 330,000 clones, roughly 90% of them singletons; the top ten hold nearly 6.5%. Source material: peripheral blood. The receptor set was obtained from a man aged 18 to 29 who had recovered from COVID-19.

J is TRBJ2-2 and V is TRBV9; D is ambiguous. V gave up 0 bases and J gave up 6 bases, with 9 bases separating them. Germline CDR1 SGDLS, CDR2 YYNGEE. This CDR3 has 14 amino acids. The CDR3 bases are TGTGCCAGCAGCGTAGGCCTAGACTCCGGGGAGCTGTTTTTT. This gives the protein CASSVGLDSGELFF.

The chain joins TRBV5-1 to TRBJ1-1; 8 bases line up with TRBD1. The CDR3 contains 14 residues. Germline V gene sequence: CDR1 SGHRS, CDR2 YFSETQ. J was trimmed by 7 bases and V by 3 bases; bases with no gene match: 8. CDR3 nucleotide sequence: TGCGCCAGCAGCTCTACAGGGGGTGTGAGTGAAGCTTTCTTT. It encodes CASSSTGGVSEAFF.

Turning to this clone: Other nucleotide sequences from this sample produce the same CDR3. This CDR3 reads CASSPGQTYEQYF. The CDR3 nucleotides are TGTGCCAGCTCACCGGGACAGACCTACGAGCAGTACTTC. The chain uses TRBV18 and TRBJ2-7, with 7 positions matching TRBD1. From germline, CDR1 is KGHSH and CDR2 LQKENI. This CDR3 spans 13 amino acids. Germline trimming cut 3 bases from V and 2 bases from J; bases unmatched to any gene: 1.

The V and J genes are TRBV9 and TRBJ2-2; perhaps TRBD1 as D (5 bases). This CDR3 contains 17 residues. V was shortened by 8 bases and J by 5 bases, with 25 bases between the two germline ends. Germline V gives CDR1 SGDLS, CDR2 YYNGEE. CDR3 sequence reads: CASVDSPTSSGTGELFF. The CDR3 nucleotides read TGTGCCAGTGTCGACAGCCCCACCTCGAGTGGAACCGGGGAGCTGTTTTTT.

This chain connects TRBV19 to TRBJ2-2, with 9 bases fitting TRBD1. The CDR3 has 15 amino acids. V gave up 8 bases and J gave up 5 bases; unmatched junction bases: 9. Germline loops: CDR1 LNHDA, CDR2 SQIVND (reference sequence). In nucleotides, the CDR3 is TGTGCCAGTCTCGCCGGGACAGGGAGGACCGGGGAGCTGTTTTTT. This codes for CASLAGTGRTGELFF.

The rearrangement joins TRBV9 to TRBJ2-3, with 9 bases fitting TRBD2. V lost 0 bases, J lost 6 bases, and 5 bases stayed unmatched. Germline loops: CDR1 SGDLS, CDR2 YYNGEE. This CDR3 has 15 residues. The CDR3 here is CASSVGSGSSDTQYF. CDR3 nucleotides: TGTGCCAGCAGCGTAGGTAGCGGGAGTTCGGATACGCAGTATTTT.

The gene calls are TRBV3-1 (or the pseudogene TRBV3-2) and TRBJ2-5; 8 nucleotides agree with TRBD2. Germline V gene sequence: CDR1 LGHDT, CDR2 YNNKEL (reference sequence). The CDR3 covers 16 residues. Unmatched junction bases numbered 7, after V lost 4 bases and J lost 0 bases. The DNA of the CDR3 is TGTGCCAGCAGCCTAAAGACTAGCGTATACCAAGAGACCCAGTACTTC. As protein: CASSLKTSVYQETQYF.

The CDR3 DNA follows: TGTGCCAGCACTTGGGGACACTACGAGCAGTACTTC. The encoded protein is CASTWGHYEQYF. The rearrangement joins TRBV12-3 or TRBV12-4 to TRBJ2-7, with TRBD1 as a possible D gene (6 bases). This CDR3 is 12 amino acids long. V was clipped by 7 bases and J by 3 bases, with 10 bases between them.

The rearrangement joins TRBV4-1 to TRBJ2-3, with TRBD2 matching over 8 bases. J gave up 3 bases and V 3 bases, and 5 bases lay outside the gene matches. Germline values: CDR1 MGHRA, CDR2 YSYEKL. This CDR3 is built from 15 residues. CDR3 in DNA: TGCGCCAGCAGCCAGCACGGGGGGGGTACAGATACGCAGTATTTT. Translation gives CASSQHGGGTDTQYF.

The V call is TRBV6-2 or TRBV6-3, the J call TRBJ2-7; TRBD2 is a possible D gene (6 bases). In germline, CDR1 is MNHEY, CDR2 SVGEGT. V shed 5 bases and J shed 2 bases, with 10 bases lying between them. This CDR3 is 13 amino acids long. The CDR3 loop reads CASSGSGTYEQYF. CDR3 nucleotides: TGTGCCAGCAGTGGTAGCGGAACCTACGAGCAGTACTTC.

This chain connects TRBV4-3 to TRBJ2-5; 8 nucleotides agree with TRBD2. The CDR3 consists of 16 residues. Unmatched junction bases numbered 13, after V lost 8 bases and J lost 2 bases. Germline-derived CDR1 and CDR2 are LGHNA and YSLEER. For the CDR3, the DNA is TGCGCCAGCGCATACGCTCGGGGGGGTGGTCAAGAGACCCAGTACTTC. Encoded protein: CASAYARGGGQETQYF.

The CDR3 is CAISSDLRDMNTEAFF. CDR3 sequence (DNA): TGTGCCATCAGTTCAGACCTCAGAGACATGAACACTGAAGCTTTCTTT. The rearrangement joins TRBV10-3 to TRBJ1-1; D remains ambiguous. Germline V gene lookup returns CDR1 ENHRY and CDR2 SYGVKD. The ends were cut back, 5 bases at V and 0 bases at J, with 16 bases in the middle. CDR3 size: 16 residues.

The chain employs TRBV10-3 and TRBJ2-3, with TRBD1 identical over 10 bases. The CDR3 loop spans 15 amino acids. The junction had 7 bases not matched to a gene; V was cut back by 8 bases and J by 2 bases. CDR1 is ENHRY, CDR2 SYGVKD, per germline. The CDR3 sequence: CAIWDRGSSTDTQYF. The CDR3 DNA reads TGTGCCATCTGGGACAGGGGCTCGTCCACAGATACGCAGTATTTT.

This clone was seen a single time. The chain is built from TRBV29-1 and TRBJ1-1; D not certain. Trimming took 0 bases from V and 2 from J, leaving 10 bases between them. The CDR3 sequence is 14 residues long. In germline, CDR1 is SQVTM, CDR2 ANQGSEA. The CDR3 sequence: CSVEDPGINTEAFF. CDR3 DNA: TGCAGCGTTGAAGATCCCGGGATAAACACTGAAGCTTTCTTT.

The chain uses TRBV4-3 and TRBJ1-1; D is uncertain. The ends were cut back, 0 bases at V and 5 bases at J, with 7 bases in the middle. The CDR3 totals 13 residues. The germline V gene encodes CDR1 LGHNA and CDR2 YSLEER. Written as DNA, the CDR3 is TGCGCCAGCAGCCAAGACCTCCGTACTGAAGCTTTCTTT. Amino acid sequence: CASSQDLRTEAFF.

The gene calls are TRBV9 and TRBJ2-2; D is possibly TRBD1 (6 bases). The CDR3 spans 16 residues. Germline loops: CDR1 SGDLS, CDR2 YYNGEE. V was cut by 0 bases and J by 3 bases, with 12 bases left in between. The CDR3 region is CASSVAWAGDTGELFF. CDR3 bases: TGTGCCAGCAGCGTAGCTTGGGCAGGGGACACCGGGGAGCTGTTTTTT.

The chain combines TRBV7-3 with TRBJ2-3; D is perhaps TRBD1 (6 bases). V lost 4 bases and J lost 2, with 10 bases in between. Germline V gene data show CDR1 as SGHTA and CDR2 as FQGTGA. This CDR3 has 14 amino acids. The CDR3 DNA is TGTGCCAGCAGCTATGGACAGCCCACAGATACGCAGTATTTT. This codes for CASSYGQPTDTQYF.

The V and J genes are TRBV7-6 and TRBJ1-1; D not resolved. Per the germline V gene, CDR1 is SGHVS and CDR2 is FNYEAQ. Trimming shortened V by 3 bases and J by 6 bases, and 11 bases separated the two germline ends. The CDR3 is 13 residues long. This CDR3 is CASSLSSVAEAFF. DNA of the CDR3: TGTGCCAGCAGCTTGAGTTCGGTCGCTGAAGCTTTCTTT. The entire variable domain, with the rest obtained from reference TRBV7-6 and TRBJ1-1, is as follows: GAGVSQSPRYKVTKRGQDVALRCDPISGHVSLYWYRQALGQGPEFLTYFNYEAQQDKSGLPNDRFSAERPEGSISTLTIQRTEQRDSAMYRCASSLSSVAEAFFGQGTRLTVV.

The chain joins TRBV5-4 to TRBJ2-7; 10 bases align to TRBD2. The CDR3 consists of 13 residues. From germline, CDR1 is SGHNT and CDR2 YYREEE (reference sequence). The V gene end was trimmed by 4 bases and the J gene end by 7 bases; junction bases not matched to a gene: 5. The CDR3 DNA is TGTGCCAGCAGCCAGCGGGAGGGTCGAGAGCAGTACTTC. Its protein product is CASSQREGREQYF.

The CDR3 reads CASSLEAGASTEAFF. In DNA, the CDR3 is TGTGCCAGCAGCTTAGAGGCGGGGGCCAGCACTGAAGCTTTCTTT. The V gene is TRBV11-2, the J gene TRBJ1-1; tentatively, D is TRBD1 (6 bases). With 0 bases removed from V and 4 bases from J, the gap between germline ends came to 12 bases. The V gene's germline CDR1 is SGHAT and CDR2 FQNNGV. The CDR3 loop spans 15 amino acids.